This T cell receptor beta chain was found in a study of CD8+ T cells in alopecia areata. RNA extraction and reverse transcription yielded cDNA as sequencing template. Only in-frame clones appear in the TCRdb table, and some are missing; sequencing was by immunoSEQ multiplex PCR. The table shows 37,000 or so clones, with under 65% occurring only once. CDR1 is SGHRS, CDR2 YFSETQ, per germline. V lost 3 bases and J 5 bases, leaving 12 bases between the germline ends. CDR3 length: 15 residues. A handful of patients' sorted CD4+ cells yielded CD25+CD127- cells. The V gene is TRBV5-1, the J gene TRBJ1-6; no reliable D call. The receptor comes from a human donor with alopecia areata. Sequencing was carried out using CD4+ Tregs sorted from blood. This chain's CDR3 is CASSWGSSNNSPLHF. The CDR3 coding sequence is TGCGCCAGCAGCTGGGGTTCCTCGAATAATTCACCCCTCCACTTT.